The sequence of this T cell receptor beta chain was determined in a study of shared clonotypes between healthy human individuals. Study-level background: Ranging from 18 to 49 in age, donors were a couple of women and three men. General study points: Non-shared clonotypes had lower generation probabilities than clonotypes shared by all four sorted-subset donors. Rarefaction showed sorted-subset sequencing was incomplete despite large depth.

Clones were sequenced by immunoSEQ multiplex PCR, and TCRdb holds only the in-frame ones, with some missing. In the table there are a few million clones, approximately 92% of which are singletons. Turning to this clone: The antigen is unknown.

CDR1 SGHAT and CDR2 FQNNGV come from the germline V gene. With 0 bases removed from V and 3 bases from J, the gap between germline ends came to 10 bases. The CDR3 covers 15 residues. Sample: naive CD4+ T cells sorted from blood. Subset specified: CD45RA+ positively selected. The sequence was collected from a man in his late teens or twenties in good health. The chain employs TRBV11-2 and TRBJ2-3; D possibly corresponds to TRBD1 (6 bases). The CDR3 protein is CASSLEGAGTDTQYF. CDR3 DNA: TGTGCCAGCAGCTTAGAGGGGGCCGGGACAGATACGCAGTATTTT.